This record concerns one T cell receptor beta chain sequence. Its specificity is not known. Profiling relied on immunoSEQ multiplex PCR, and the TCRdb table lists in-frame clones only, not all of them. The sample holds 18,000 or so clones, roughly nine tenths seen once. Pooling of second doses given at about 4 or about 12 weeks was done. The data were taken from a study of T cell responses to AZD1222 COVID-19 vaccine. The CDR3 totals 14 residues. Trimming left V 5 bases short and J 2 bases short, with 12 bases between. Per germline, CDR1 SGHAT and CDR2 FQNNGV. Study results and caveats: Baseline seropositives among AZD1222 recipients totaled only five or six. Spike-specific TCR breadth and depth rose after two AZD1222 doses.

This receptor was taken from an adult who received the AZD1222 COVID-19 vaccine. The material sequenced was peripheral blood, taken 28 days after the second AZD1222 dose. The rearrangement uses TRBV11-2 and TRBJ2-5; D is perhaps TRBD2 (5 bases). The CDR3 sequence is CASSPGGSQETQYF. The CDR3 DNA reads as TGTGCCAGCAGCCCCGGTGGGAGTCAAGAGACCCAGTACTTC. The entire variable domain, with the rest obtained from reference TRBV11-2 and TRBJ2-5, is as follows: EAGVAQSPRYKIIEKRQSVAFWCNPISGHATLYWYQQILGQGPKLLIQFQNNGVVDDSQLPKDRFSAERLKGVDSTLKIQPAKLEDSAVYLCASSPGGSQETQYFGPGTRLLVL.